This T cell receptor beta chain stems from a study of blood T cell repertoires in COVID-19. Remarks on this clone: This may be a read error, as it is one base from a much larger clone.

Germline assignment: CDR1 SGHTA and CDR2 FQGTGA. Germline trimming cut 5 bases from V and 1 base from J; bases unmatched to any gene: 2. This CDR3 spans 15 amino acids. The protocol was immunoSEQ multiplex PCR, while the TCRdb copy is restricted to in-frame clones and leaves out a portion. The table lists more than 150,000 clones, roughly three quarters of them singletons. The source material was PBMCs or T cells enriched from blood (not recorded which). The rearrangement joins TRBV7-3 to TRBJ2-3; 11 nucleotides align to TRBD2. This clonotype originated in a man between 60 and 75 years old who had been exposed to COVID-19. Here the CDR3 reads CASSLGLAGTDTQYF. As DNA, the CDR3 is TGTGCCAGCAGCCTGGGACTAGCGGGCACAGATACGCAGTATTTT.